These 13 T cell receptor beta chains came from one sample sequenced in a study of cytomegalovirus exposure and HLA in healthy donors. PCR employed 60 Vbeta and 13 Jbeta primers. The table came from immunoSEQ multiplex PCR; TCRdb's copy has only in-frame clones and leaves some out. The table has about 170,000 clones, around 78% seen once; the top ten hold about 1.9%. Sequences were obtained from PBMCs. These receptors all stem from a woman younger than 45 in good health and CMV-seropositive.

The CDR3: CASSLGGGGNHEQYF. The CDR3 bases are TGTGCCAGCAGCTTGGGGGGGGGAGGGAACCACGAGCAGTACTTC. The rearrangement links TRBV5-6 to TRBJ2-7, with 7 bases fitting TRBD2. The CDR3 runs to 15 residues. The trim removed 0 bases at V and 5 bases at J, leaving 8 bases unmatched. In germline, CDR1 is SGHDT, CDR2 YYEEEE.

The V call is TRBV19, the J call TRBJ2-2; no clear D gene. Per the germline V gene, CDR1 is LNHDA and CDR2 is SQIVND (reference sequence). The CDR3 loop spans 14 amino acids. V was trimmed by 6 bases and J by 0 bases, leaving 8 bases between them. The CDR3 DNA follows: TGTGCCAGTAGGGGCCCGGCGAACACCGGGGAGCTGTTTTTT. It is translated as CASRGPANTGELFF.

The chain recombines TRBV7-2 with TRBJ1-4; 7 bases are shared with TRBD1. This CDR3 is built from 12 residues. The V segment lost 6 bases and the J segment 8 bases; nucleotides outside the gene matches: 3. Germline V gene sequence: CDR1 SGHTA, CDR2 FQGNSA. The CDR3: CASSWDREKLFF. The CDR3 nucleotides are TGTGCCAGCAGTTGGGACAGAGAAAAACTGTTTTTT. Using reference TRBV7-2 and TRBJ1-4 for the parts outside the CDR3, the full variable domain is GAGVSQSPSNKVTEKGKDVELRCDPISGHTALYWYRQSLGQGLEFLIYFQGNSAPDKSGLPSDRFSAERTGGSVSTLTIQRTQQEDSAVYLCASSWDREKLFFGSGTQLSVL.

DNA for the CDR3: TGCGCCAGCAGCCCGGACAGTAACGAGCAGTACTTC. This encodes CASSPDSNEQYF. The rearrangement uses TRBV4-1 and TRBJ2-7, with TRBD1 as a possible D gene (6 bases). The germline V and J ends were trimmed by 4 bases and 5 bases, with 9 bases remaining between them. Germline V gives CDR1 MGHRA, CDR2 YSYEKL. The CDR3 spans 12 residues.

The chain couples TRBV18 to TRBJ1-2; 9 nucleotides align to TRBD1. Per germline, CDR1 KGHSH and CDR2 LQKENI. V was clipped by 3 bases and J by 4 bases; unmatched bases: 3. The CDR3 consists of 14 residues. CDR3 nucleotides: TGTGCCAGCTCACCCCAGGGACAGGGCTATGGCTACACCTTC. The encoded protein is CASSPQGQGYGYTF.

Ten or more counts support this clone. The chain couples TRBV4-3 to TRBJ1-6, with D uncertain. Germline CDR1 is LGHNA and CDR2 is YSLEER. This CDR3 comprises 17 residues. Trimming took 0 bases from V and 5 from J, leaving 14 bases between them. The CDR3 DNA follows: TGCGCCAGCAGCCAAGATTGGGCCTCCGGAAATAATTCACCCCTCCACTTT. Translated: CASSQDWASGNNSPLHF.

Only a few counts were recorded for this clone. J is TRBJ2-7 and V is TRBV11-2; TRBD1 agrees at 7 bases. Germline CDR1 is SGHAT and CDR2 is FQNNGV. V gave up 5 bases and J gave up 5 bases; unmatched junction bases: 3. There are 12 residues in the CDR3. CDR3 in DNA: TGTGCCAGCAGCCGTGGGACAGACGAGCAGTACTTC. Translated, it gives CASSRGTDEQYF.

The rearrangement joins TRBV6-1 to TRBJ2-1; TRBD2 matches 9 bases. CDR3 size: 14 residues. Germline assignment: CDR1 MNHNS and CDR2 SASEGT. Losses at the gene ends were 7 bases for V and 6 bases for J; bases not matched to a gene: 7. DNA for the CDR3: TGTGCCAGCATTAGGCGGGAGGGGGTCAATGAGCAGTTCTTC. This sequence encodes CASIRREGVNEQFF.

This chain connects TRBV27 to TRBJ1-3, with 9 bases matching TRBD1. The length of the CDR3 is 15 residues. The germline V gene has CDR1 MNHEY and CDR2 SMNVEV (reference sequence). The J segment lost 4 bases and the V segment lost 5 bases, leaving 6 bases of the junction unmatched. This chain's CDR3 is CASSITGGAGNTIYF. The CDR3 nucleotides read TGTGCCAGCAGTATCACAGGGGGCGCGGGAAACACCATATATTTT.

V is TRBV5-1 and J is TRBJ1-2; D unclear. Germline V gene data show CDR1 as SGHRS and CDR2 as YFSETQ. The V and J ends lost 1 base and 1 base respectively, with 11 bases between them. The CDR3 runs 15 residues. CDR3 DNA: TGCGCCAGCAGCTTGACACAGCAACATAACTATGGCTACACCTTC. This encodes CASSLTQQHNYGYTF.

V usage is TRBV9 and J usage is TRBJ2-3; D perhaps matches TRBD1 (5 bases). This CDR3 is built from 16 residues. Germline loops: CDR1 SGDLS, CDR2 YYNGEE. Trimming pared 0 bases from V and 1 base from J, leaving 12 bases between. The CDR3 coding sequence is TGTGCCAGCAGCGTAGATCAGGGTGGGGGCACAGATACGCAGTATTTT. Its translation is CASSVDQGGGTDTQYF.

This chain joins TRBV6-5 and TRBJ1-1; maybe TRBD1 (5 bases). The CDR3 has 14 amino acids. Germline V gene data show CDR1 as MNHEY and CDR2 as SVGAGI. The V and J ends lost 6 bases and 5 bases respectively, with 16 bases between them. The CDR3 is CASSRLPGGTEAFF. The CDR3 bases are TGTGCCAGCAGCCGACTCCCCGGGGGGACTGAAGCTTTCTTT.

In this sample, this clone turned up a few times. The gene calls are TRBV28 and TRBJ2-3; D not resolved. Germline CDR1 is MDHEN and CDR2 is SYDVKM. CDR3 size: 13 residues. V lost 3 bases to trimming and J lost 2 bases, with 6 bases between them. CDR3 region: CASSLSITDTQYF. CDR3 DNA sequence: TGTGCCAGCAGTTTGTCTATCACAGATACGCAGTATTTT. Based on the CDR3 plus reference TRBV28 and TRBJ2-3, the full variable domain is DVKVTQSSRYLVKRTGEKVFLECVQDMDHENMFWYRQDPGLGLRLIYFSYDVKMKEKGDIPEGYSVSREKKERFSLILESASTNQTSMYLCASSLSITDTQYFGPGTRLTVL.